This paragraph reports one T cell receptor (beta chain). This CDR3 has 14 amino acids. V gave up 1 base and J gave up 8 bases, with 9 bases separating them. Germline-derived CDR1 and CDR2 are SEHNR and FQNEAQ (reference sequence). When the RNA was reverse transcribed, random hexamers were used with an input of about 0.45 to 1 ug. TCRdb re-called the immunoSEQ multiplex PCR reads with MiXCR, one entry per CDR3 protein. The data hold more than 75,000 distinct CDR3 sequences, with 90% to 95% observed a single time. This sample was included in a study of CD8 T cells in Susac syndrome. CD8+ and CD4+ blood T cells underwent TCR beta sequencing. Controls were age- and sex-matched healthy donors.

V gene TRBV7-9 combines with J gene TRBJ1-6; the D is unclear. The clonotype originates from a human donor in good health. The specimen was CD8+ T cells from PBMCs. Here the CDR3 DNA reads TGTGCCAGCAGCTTAGGCGGACTGGATTCACCCCTCCACTTT. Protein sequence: CASSLGGLDSPLHF.